Listed below are T cell receptor beta chains from one sample, sequenced in a study of cytomegalovirus exposure and HLA in healthy donors. Profiled with immunoSEQ multiplex PCR; TCRdb holds only in-frame clones, not every one. In the table there are roughly 300,000 clones, around 87% of which are singletons. Sequencing was done on a sample of PBMCs. The receptors were gathered from a woman aged 25 to 39 in good health and CMV-seropositive. Each CDR3 is given with its conserved first and last residue. D genes are given only for firm matches. Not all rows give a size; the values are once, few, many and, for expanded clones, a class.

D gene	clone size	V gene	J gene	CDR3 DNA	CDR3 protein
-	-	TRBV30	TRBJ2-7	TGTGCCTGGAGTGAATTGGGTTTTTGGGGGGAGCAGTACTTC	CAWSELGFWGEQYF
-	-	TRBV6-5	TRBJ2-1	TGTGCCAGCAACCGGGCCAGCTCCTACAATGAGCAGTTCTTC	CASNRASSYNEQFF
TRBD1	-	TRBV28	TRBJ2-7	TGTGCCAGCAGCCTGACAGGGGGCGCCTCCTACGAGCAGTACTTC	CASSLTGGASYEQYF
-	-	TRBV6-5	TRBJ1-6	TGTGCCAGCAGACGGGGGAGCTCCTATAATTCACCCCTCCACTTT	CASRRGSSYNSPLHF
-	few	TRBV4-2	TRBJ2-7	TGTGCCAGCAGCCAACCGGGCTACGGCGAGCAGTACTTC	CASSQPGYGEQYF
-	-	TRBV25-1	TRBJ2-7	TGTGCCAGCAGTGAATTTGGCAGGGGGGCCTACGAGCAGTACTTC	CASSEFGRGAYEQYF
-	-	TRBV28	TRBJ1-4	TGTGCCAGCAGTTACTCCGGCGGGCCTAATGAAAAACTGTTTTTT	CASSYSGGPNEKLFF
-	-	TRBV7-2	TRBJ2-5	TGTGCCAGCAGCTCTGGGGAGACCCAGTACTTC	CASSSGETQYF
TRBD2	-	TRBV4-1	TRBJ2-7	TGCGCCAGCAGCCAAGATAAATATGGACTAGCACCGGACGAGCAGTACTTC	CASSQDKYGLAPDEQYF
-	-	TRBV29-1	TRBJ1-1	TGCAGCGTTCAAGCTCGGCAGAACACTGAAGCTTTCTTT	CSVQARQNTEAFF
TRBD1	-	TRBV5-1	TRBJ1-4	TGCGCCAGCAGCGGCGGACAGGGAAATGAAAAACTGTTTTTT	CASSGGQGNEKLFF
-	-	TRBV28	TRBJ1-5	TGTGCCAGCAGTTTACCCCGGGGAGATCAGCCCCAGCATTTT	CASSLPRGDQPQHF
-	-	TRBV14	TRBJ1-5	TGTGCCAGCAGCCAAGGGGGGGCCTTGGACATCAGAAATCAGCCCCAGCATTTT	CASSQGGALDIRNQPQHF
-	-	TRBV6-1	TRBJ2-5	TGTGCCAGCAGTGAAGTGTGGGGGAGCCGGTACCAAGAGACCCAGTACTTC	CASSEVWGSRYQETQYF
-	-	TRBV7-2	TRBJ1-5	TGTGCCAGCAGCTTAGTCAGGGATTTGAATCAGCCCCAGCATTTT	CASSLVRDLNQPQHF
-	-	TRBV2	TRBJ1-1	TGTGCCAGCAGTGGACTGTCGGGGGCTGAAGCTTTCTTT	CASSGLSGAEAFF
TRBD2	-	TRBV29-1	TRBJ2-4	TGCAGCTCAGCGGGAGGCCGAATGGCCAAAAACATTCAGTACTTC	CSSAGGRMAKNIQYF
-	-	TRBV30	TRBJ2-7	TGTGCCTGGAGTGGGGACTTCTCCTACGAGCAGTACTTC	CAWSGDFSYEQYF
-	-	TRBV7-9	TRBJ1-4	TGTGCCAGTCTCACCGGGAATTACAATGAAAAACTGTTTTTT	CASLTGNYNEKLFF
-	once	TRBV27	TRBJ1-4	TGTGCCAGCAGTTATGTGGGGTTCGATGAAAAACTGTTTTTT	CASSYVGFDEKLFF
TRBD1	-	TRBV7-9	TRBJ1-2	TGTGCCAGCAGCTTGACAGGGGCGTATGGCTACACCTTC	CASSLTGAYGYTF
TRBD2	-	TRBV12-5	TRBJ2-3	TGTGCTAGTGGTTTAGCTCTGAGCGGGAGAGGTGATACGCAGTATTTT	CASGLALSGRGDTQYF
TRBD2	once	TRBV30	TRBJ2-3	TGTGCCTGGAGTGTAACTTCGGGAGGTTTAGATACGCAGTATTTT	CAWSVTSGGLDTQYF
-	-	TRBV29-1	TRBJ1-3	TGCAGCGTTCAGAGCTCTGGAAACACCATATATTTT	CSVQSSGNTIYF
TRBD1	-	TRBV25-1	TRBJ1-4	TGTGCCAGCAGTGTACAGGGGACGAGTAATGAAAAACTGTTTTTT	CASSVQGTSNEKLFF
-	-	TRBV7-3	TRBJ2-7	TGTGCCAGCAGCGAAGACAGCGCTTACGAGCAGTACTTC	CASSEDSAYEQYF